The clone carrying this T cell receptor beta chain showed up just once. Its target is not known. This PCR relied on a set of 60 Vbeta primers and 13 Jbeta primers. Produced via immunoSEQ multiplex PCR; TCRdb's table is partial and in-frame only. The repertoire has around 33,000 clones, around 77% of them found once; the top ten carry around 8.2%. The data were obtained in a study of cytomegalovirus exposure and HLA in healthy donors. Whole-study findings and limits: Associated with HLA alleles at 0.05 false discovery rate in a later analysis were around 15,000 TCR beta sequences. A missense variant in DCLRE1C was later tied to TCR beta V- and J-gene trimming. Reportedly, HLA-A and HLA-B alleles of most subjects were accurately predicted from TCR beta.

The V segment lost 0 bases and the J segment 0 bases; nucleotides outside the gene matches: 17. The germline V gene has CDR1 MGHRA and CDR2 YSYEKL. The CDR3 is 21 amino acids. The rearrangement uses TRBV4-1 and TRBJ2-3; 8 nucleotides align to TRBD2. The specimen sequenced was PBMCs. This clonotype originated in a woman aged 30 to 39 in good health and CMV-seropositive. CDR3 bases: TGCGCCAGCAGCCAAGATGGGGGACTAGGCGCGTACGCGGTGAGCACAGATACGCAGTATTTT. It yields the protein CASSQDGGLGAYAVSTDTQYF.